This T cell receptor (beta chain) was sequenced in a study of T-cell reconstitution after alpha-beta-depleted transplantation in children (dated by TCRdb to about 2016). In terms of the full investigation: The study quantitatively tracked T-cell immune reconstitution after TCRalphabeta/CD19-depleted allogeneic hematopoietic cell transplantation in children using TCR repertoire profiling.

Library preparation used PCR. The instrument was an Illumina HiSeq 2500. TCR libraries were prepared with molecular barcoding, using unique molecular identifiers to normalize TCRbeta repertoire quantification. TCRdb passed the public sequencing reads through fastp at Q25 and MiXCR, retaining productive beta sequences. Rows are combined by CDR3 protein, so each entry shows the most common genes and DNA. The sample records about 92,000 distinct CDR3 sequences, 10% to 15% of which are singletons. The biggest ten clones account for roughly 14% of the sample. The CDR3 has 16 amino acids, counting the end cysteine and phenylalanine. Only the CDR3 DNA is retained, 48 bases long and in frame from the first base. V lost 3 bases and J lost 0 bases; the stretch between them is 12 bases long. CDR1 and CDR2, per the germline V gene, are KGHSH and LQKENI. This clonotype appeared many times. Its antigen has not been determined. Qualities for individual bases were not recorded, and no much larger clone is one base off.

The chain uses TRBV18 and TRBJ1-3, with the D gene not clear enough to name. The sample consisted of PBMCs from the stem cell graft donor, taken from the stem cell graft. This sequence was found in a human donor who donated a stem cell graft to a child with inherited bone marrow failure. The CDR3 reads CASSPFDAISGNTIYF. The DNA sequence is as follows: TGTGCCAGCTCACCGTTCGACGCGATCTCTGGAAACACCATATATTTT. The full variable domain, with segments outside the CDR3 supplied by the reference TRBV18 and TRBJ1-3 proteins, appears as NAGVMQNPRHLVRRRGQEARLRCSPMKGHSHVYWYRQLPEEGLKFMVYLQKENIIDESGMPKERFSAEFPKEGPSILRIQQVVRGDSAAYFCASSPFDAISGNTIYFGEGSWLTVV.